This T cell receptor beta chain appears in the sequencing data of a study of blood T cell repertoires in COVID-19. In the study overall: COVID-19 samples, acute and convalescent, were from the United States, Italy and Spain. Nucleic acid was either cDNA or gDNA, and it came from T cells, B-cell-depleted T cells, or PBMCs.

Per the original data handling: Amplification from reference gene primers served as the basis for estimated nucleated cell counts. Profiling relied on immunoSEQ multiplex PCR, and the TCRdb table lists in-frame clones only, not all of them. V and J calls and clone size are those listed in that table; D and trimming were worked out from the DNA. This sample carries under 300,000 clones, more than 75% of them seen once, and the ten largest clones take around an eighth. This clonotype was obtained from a woman aged 55-70 years with active or convalescent COVID-19. Sequences were obtained from peripheral blood.

The CDR3 region has the DNA TGTGCCAGCAGCCAACCCGGGACAGGGGGTCAAGCTTTCTTT. It encodes CASSQPGTGGQAFF. This chain connects TRBV3-1 (or the pseudogene TRBV3-2) to TRBJ1-1; 11 nucleotides line up with TRBD1. CDR3 length: 14 amino acids. Losses at the gene ends were 2 bases for V and 9 bases for J; bases not matched to a gene: 5. The germline V gene encodes CDR1 LGHDT and CDR2 YNNKEL (reference sequence).